The entry that follows covers one TCR beta chain sequence. The antigen remains unidentified. Measured with immunoSEQ multiplex PCR; TCRdb has only the in-frame clones, and not every one. This table holds some 150,000 clones, roughly nine tenths found once. The data are from a study of T cell responses to AZD1222 COVID-19 vaccine. Notes on the study in general: Possibly, clonal diversity was underestimated; donors were largely white British and included more females. Spike-specific TCR breadth and depth rose after two AZD1222 doses. Across the whole spike, CD4 TCRs peaked at regions 160-218 and 743-854.

Germline V lookup: CDR1 SGHTA, CDR2 FQGTGA. V shed 5 bases, J shed 3 bases, and the junction held 13 bases outside the gene matches. CDR3 length: 16 residues. The TCR comes from an adult in good health. The chain links TRBV7-3 to TRBJ2-7; 7 positions match TRBD2. The source was peripheral blood, collected on day 0 of AZD1222 vaccination. CDR3 amino acids: CASSLLARRLHYEQYF. The CDR3 DNA sequence: TGTGCCAGCAGCCTACTAGCGAGGCGGCTCCACTACGAGCAGTACTTC.